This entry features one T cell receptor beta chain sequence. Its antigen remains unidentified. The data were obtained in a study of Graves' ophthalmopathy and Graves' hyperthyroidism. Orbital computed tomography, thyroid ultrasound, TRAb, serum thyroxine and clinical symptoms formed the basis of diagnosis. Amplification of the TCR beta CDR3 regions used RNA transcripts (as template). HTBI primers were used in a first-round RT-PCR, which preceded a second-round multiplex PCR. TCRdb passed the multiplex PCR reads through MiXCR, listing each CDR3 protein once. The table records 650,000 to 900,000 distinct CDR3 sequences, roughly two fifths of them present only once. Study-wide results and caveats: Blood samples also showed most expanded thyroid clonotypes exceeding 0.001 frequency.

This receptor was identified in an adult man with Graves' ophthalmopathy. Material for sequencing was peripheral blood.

CDR3 DNA sequence: TGTGCCAGCAATCCGGGTCGGTTCGTCGACGAGCAGTACTTC. Amino acids: CASNPGRFVDEQYF. The J gene is TRBJ2-7, the V gene TRBV11-2; D gene ambiguous. CDR3 length: 14 residues. CDR1 and CDR2 (germline): SGHAT, FQNNGV. The V and J ends lost 7 bases and 5 bases respectively, with 18 bases between them.